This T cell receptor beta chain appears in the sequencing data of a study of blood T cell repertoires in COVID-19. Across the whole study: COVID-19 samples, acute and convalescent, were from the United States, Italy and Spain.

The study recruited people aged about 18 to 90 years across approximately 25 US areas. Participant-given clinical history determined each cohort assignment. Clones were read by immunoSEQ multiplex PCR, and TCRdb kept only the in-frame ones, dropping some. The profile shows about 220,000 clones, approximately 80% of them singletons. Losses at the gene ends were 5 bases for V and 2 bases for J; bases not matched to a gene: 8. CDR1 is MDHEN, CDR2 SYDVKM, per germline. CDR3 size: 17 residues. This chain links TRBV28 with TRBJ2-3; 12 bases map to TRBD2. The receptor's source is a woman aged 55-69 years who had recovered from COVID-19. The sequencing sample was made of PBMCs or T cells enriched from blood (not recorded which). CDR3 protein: CASSPSGLAGHTDTQYF. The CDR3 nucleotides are TGTGCCAGCAGTCCCAGCGGACTAGCGGGGCACACAGATACGCAGTATTTT.